These T cell receptor beta chains were read from a single sample in a study of CD8 T cells in Susac syndrome. TCRdb reprocessed the immunoSEQ multiplex PCR reads with MiXCR, giving one entry per CDR3 protein. The sample contains under 200,000 distinct CDR3 sequences, under 95% of which appear only once. Material: CD4+ T cells from PBMCs. These receptors came from a human donor with Susac syndrome. Each CDR3 is given with its conserved first and last residue. The order of the fields is clone size, J gene, CDR3 length, V gene, D gene, CDR3 protein, CDR3 DNA. The D gene is left open where the match is weak. Clone size, where shown, is once, few, many, or a class for clones that have expanded.

NA | TRBJ1-6 | 13 | TRBV30 | NA | CAWSDSLNSPLHF | TGTGCCTGGAGTGACAGCTTGAATTCACCCCTCCACTTT
once | TRBJ2-1 | 15 | TRBV12-3/TRBV12-4 | NA | CASSVDGSPYNEQFF | TGTGCCAGCAGCGTAGACGGCTCCCCCTACAATGAGCAGTTCTTC
NA | TRBJ2-3 | 17 | TRBV6-1 | TRBD2 | CASSVLGTSSITDTQYF | TGTGCCAGCAGTGTCCTCGGGACTAGCAGTATCACAGATACGCAGTATTTT
NA | TRBJ2-7 | 14 | TRBV5-1 | TRBD1 | CASSGQGNSYEQYF | TGCGCCAGCAGCGGACAGGGGAACTCCTACGAGCAGTACTTC
once | TRBJ1-2 | 11 | TRBV7-9 | NA | CASGIGAGYTF | TGTGCCAGCGGGATTGGGGCTGGCTACACCTTC
NA | TRBJ1-1 | 14 | TRBV5-4 | TRBD1 | CASSSGQGFTEAFF | TGTGCCAGCAGCTCAGGACAGGGTTTCACTGAAGCTTTCTTT
NA | TRBJ2-2 | 12 | TRBV20-1 | TRBD2 | CSASSGGWELFF | TGCAGTGCAAGCAGCGGGGGGTGGGAGCTGTTTTTT
NA | TRBJ2-1 | 16 | TRBV20-1 | TRBD2 | CSARATSGPNANEQFF | TGCAGTGCTAGAGCAACTAGCGGGCCGAATGCAAATGAGCAGTTCTTC
NA | TRBJ2-6 | 17 | TRBV9 | NA | CASSPGAPALGANVLTF | TGTGCCAGCAGCCCAGGGGCCCCAGCTCTGGGGGCCAACGTCCTGACTTTC
NA | TRBJ2-7 | 16 | TRBV4-2 | TRBD1 | CASSQLPGQGPYEQYF | TGTGCCAGCAGCCAGCTCCCGGGACAGGGGCCCTACGAGCAGTACTTC
NA | TRBJ1-2 | 14 | TRBV14 | NA | CASSHPGRTGGYTF | TGTGCCAGCAGCCACCCGGGGCGCACCGGCGGCTACACCTTC
NA | TRBJ1-2 | 14 | TRBV24-1 | NA | CATSDSGRGYGYTF | TGTGCCACCAGTGATTCGGGCCGCGGCTATGGCTACACCTTC
NA | TRBJ1-5 | 15 | TRBV6-5 | NA | CASSYGGSGNQPQHF | TGTGCCAGCAGTTACGGGGGTTCTGGGAATCAGCCCCAGCATTTT
NA | TRBJ1-1 | 12 | TRBV6-6 | NA | CASSNTNTEAFF | TGTGCCAGCAGTAACACCAACACTGAAGCTTTCTTT
NA | TRBJ1-1 | 14 | TRBV27 | NA | CASSLSRQGAEAFF | TGTGCCAGCAGTTTATCGAGGCAGGGCGCTGAAGCTTTCTTT
NA | TRBJ2-7 | 10 | TRBV5-1 | NA | CARRGAWQYF | TGCGCCAGGAGGGGGGCATGGCAGTACTTC
NA | TRBJ2-7 | 14 | TRBV27 | TRBD2 | CASSLSGAYYEQYF | TGTGCCAGCAGTTTAAGCGGGGCCTACTACGAGCAGTACTTC